The rows below give T cell receptor beta chains drawn from one sample of a study of identical twins' blood T cells. MiXCR was run by TCRdb on the 5' RACE reads, yielding one entry per CDR3 protein. The sample lists hundreds of thousands of distinct CDR3 sequences, under 30% occurring once. Material: PBMCs. The receptors come from a woman aged 18 to 55 in good health. Both conserved end residues are part of each CDR3. A D gene is named only where the DNA matches it firmly. Clone size appears in some rows only: once, few, many, or a class for an expanded clone.

j_call,v_call,clone_size,d_call,cdr3_aa,cdr3_nt
TRBJ2-1,TRBV12-3/TRBV12-4,.,.,CASSLRAANEQLF,TGTGCCAGCAGTTTAAGGGCTGCGAATGAGCAGTTATTC
TRBJ1-2,TRBV18,few,TRBD1,CASSPRTGRYNYGYTF,TGTGCCAGCTCACCACGGACAGGGCGGTATAACTATGGCTACACCTTC
TRBJ2-1,TRBV7-3,once,TRBD2,CACSERGLDYNEQFF,TGTGCCTGCAGCGAACGGGGACTAGACTACAATGAGCAGTTCTTC
TRBJ1-4,TRBV20-1,.,TRBD1,CSAKRTGDEKLFF,TGCAGTGCCAAGAGGACAGGGGATGAAAAACTGTTTTTT
TRBJ1-2,TRBV2,many,TRBD1,CASTRTGTGANYGYTF,TGTGCCAGCACACGGACAGGGACCGGGGCTAACTATGGCTACACCTTC
TRBJ1-1,TRBV2,.,TRBD1,CASSSTGRSTEAFF,TGTGCCAGCAGTTCGACAGGGAGATCCACTGAAGCTTTCTTT
TRBJ1-1,TRBV12-3/TRBV12-4,.,TRBD1,CASSSPLGQGGKRLNTEAFF,TGTGCCAGCAGTTCTCCCCTTGGACAGGGAGGGAAAAGGCTGAACACTGAAGCTTTCTTT
TRBJ1-1,TRBV29-1,few,.,CSVVSRNTEAFF,TGCAGCGTTGTTTCCAGGAACACTGAAGCTTTCTTT
TRBJ2-5,TRBV29-1,few,.,CSPLPAGQETQYF,TGCAGCCCCCTTCCGGCGGGGCAAGAGACCCAGTACTTC
TRBJ1-2,TRBV10-3,.,.,CAISESWGYTF,TGTGCCATCAGCGAATCGTGGGGCTACACCTTC
TRBJ2-1,TRBV27,.,TRBD2,CASSLYASGVSSNEQFF,TGTGCCAGCAGTTTATATGCTAGCGGGGTCTCTTCCAATGAGCAGTTCTTC
TRBJ1-2,TRBV6-6,.,.,CACPIYRDYGYTF,TGTGCCTGCCCCATCTACCGAGACTATGGCTACACCTTC
TRBJ1-3,TRBV10-3,few,.,CAISSDSVGNTIYF,TGTGCCATCAGTTCGGACAGCGTGGGAAACACCATATATTTT
TRBJ1-2,TRBV2,many,.,CASSPDSSEVYGYTF,TGTGCCAGCAGCCCCGACAGCTCTGAGGTATATGGCTACACCTTC
TRBJ1-5,TRBV25-1,few,.,CASRAGQEPQHF,TGTGCCAGCAGGGCGGGCCAGGAGCCCCAGCATTTT
TRBJ2-2,TRBV20-1,few,.,CSARAAGAYTGELFF,TGCAGTGCTAGAGCGGCGGGGGCCTACACCGGGGAGCTTTTTTTT
TRBJ2-1,TRBV6-1,many,TRBD2,CASSELAGSYNEQFF,TGTGCCAGCAGTGAACTAGCGGGCTCCTACAATGAGCAGTTCTTC
TRBJ1-4,TRBV6-6,few,.,CASISHPRATNEKLFF,TGTGCCAGCATTTCACATCCACGCGCAACTAATGAAAAACTGTTTTTT
TRBJ1-1,TRBV5-1,.,.,CASSSDQILTEAFF,TGCGCCAGCAGCTCAGACCAGATTCTCACTGAAGCTTTCTTT
TRBJ1-1,TRBV2,many,.,CASVGTGPRNRTLLVAFF,TGTGCCAGCGTAGGGACGGGCCCTCGAAATAGGACCCTCTTAGTAGCTTTCTTT
TRBJ2-6,TRBV5-6,.,TRBD1,CASSSINRGLTF,TGTGCCAGCAGCTCGATCAACAGGGGACTGACTTTC
TRBJ2-5,TRBV7-9,.,TRBD2,CASSWTSGKETQYF,TGTGCCAGCAGCTGGACTAGCGGGAAAGAGACCCAGTACTTC
TRBJ1-1,TRBV20-1,.,TRBD1,CSARNRGEAEAFF,TGCAGTGCTAGAAACAGGGGCGAGGCTGAAGCTTTCTTT
TRBJ1-4,TRBV10-3,few,.,CVISGTGPAMWAEKLFF,TGTGTCATCAGTGGGACCGGGCCGGCGATGTGGGCTGAAAAACTGTTTTTT
TRBJ2-3,TRBV14,few,.,CASSHKIYGADTQYF,TGTGCCAGCAGCCACAAGATTTACGGGGCAGATACGCAGTATTTT
TRBJ1-1,TRBV14,few,.,CASSQAPPTRAEAFF,TGTGCCAGCAGCCAAGCCCCCCCAACACGGGCTGAAGCTTTCTTT
TRBJ2-3,TRBV12-5,few,.,CASGDTGTTGTDTQYF,TGTGCTAGTGGAGATACCGGGACAACCGGCACAGATACGCAGTATTTT
TRBJ1-2,TRBV29-1,many,.,CSVGGTHEVGYTF,TGCAGCGTTGGGGGCACCCACGAGGTTGGCTACACCTTC
TRBJ2-1,TRBV27,.,.,CASSLSLGGIYNEQFF,TGTGCCAGCAGTTTATCGTTGGGGGGAATCTACAATGAGCAGTTCTTC
TRBJ2-1,TRBV2,few,.,CASKWGGDNEQFF,TGTGCCAGCAAATGGGGCGGAGACAATGAGCAGTTCTTC
TRBJ2-2,TRBV15,.,TRBD1,CATSRTGSGELFF,TGTGCCACCAGCAGGACAGGGTCCGGGGAGCTGTTTTTT
TRBJ2-2,TRBV29-1,.,.,CSVVVGDTGELFF,TGCAGCGTTGTGGTGGGGGATACCGGGGAGCTGTTTTTT
TRBJ2-3,TRBV20-1,few,.,CSARDPVTDTQYF,TGCAGTGCTAGAGATCCCGTCACAGATACGCAGTATTTT
TRBJ2-3,TRBV6-2/TRBV6-3,.,.,CASTRDSTDTQYF,TGTGCCAGCACCCGGGATAGCACAGATACGCAGTATTTT
TRBJ1-1,TRBV12-3/TRBV12-4,.,.,CASSKTVNTEAFF,TGTGCCAGCAGTAAGACGGTGAACACTGAAGCTTTCTTC
TRBJ1-3,TRBV6-6,.,.,CASRAGGNTIYF,TGTGCCAGCCGTGCAGGGGGAAACACCATATATTTT
TRBJ1-4,TRBV7-2,.,.,CASNKYGGFATNEKLFF,TGTGCCAGCAACAAATATGGGGGCTTTGCAACTAATGAAAAACTGTTTTTT
TRBJ1-1,TRBV30,.,.,CAWTPPTFYTEAFF,TGTGCCTGGACCCCCCCGACATTTTACACTGAAGCTTTCTTT
TRBJ1-1,TRBV15,few,.,CATSHQMNTEAFF,TGTGCCACCAGCCATCAGATGAACACTGAAGCTTTCTTT
TRBJ2-1,TRBV7-2,.,TRBD2,CAGSLGLATYNEQFF,TGTGCCGGCAGCCTCGGACTAGCGACGTACAATGAGCAGTTCTTC
TRBJ2-1,TRBV14,.,TRBD2,CASSEDDLGRIIHGQFF,TGTGCCAGCAGCGAAGACGATCTCGGGAGGATAATCCATGGGCAGTTCTTC
TRBJ1-5,TRBV6-2/TRBV6-3,few,.,CASSTLTGYNQPQHF,TGTGCCAGCAGCACGCTAACAGGGTACAATCAGCCCCAGCATTTT
TRBJ2-2,TRBV19,few,TRBD1,CASSMTGIRGELFF,TGTGCCAGTAGTATGACAGGGATAAGGGGGGAGCTGTTTTTT
TRBJ2-3,TRBV7-2,many,.,CASSVRFVSTDTQYF,TGTGCCAGCAGCGTAAGATTTGTAAGCACAGATACGCAGTATTTT
TRBJ1-5,TRBV7-8,once,.,CASSRTVGQPQHF,TGTGCCAGCAGCCGTACAGTGGGGCAGCCCCAGCATTTT
TRBJ2-5,TRBV5-1,few,.,CASSLEGRGKETQYF,TGCGCCAGCAGCTTGGAAGGCAGGGGAAAAGAGACCCAGTACTTC
TRBJ1-5,TRBV5-1,few,.,CASSLSGQDRQPQHF,TGCGCCAGCAGCTTGTCCGGGCAGGATCGTCAGCCCCAGCATTTT
TRBJ2-1,TRBV28,many,.,CASRPGPGGSYNEQFF,TGTGCCAGCAGGCCAGGGCCTGGGGGCTCCTACAATGAGCAGTTCTTC
TRBJ2-5,TRBV7-8,few,.,CASSSIQETQYF,TGTGCCAGCAGCTCCATCCAAGAGACCCAGTACTTC
TRBJ2-3,TRBV20-1,.,.,CSASGSDSTDTQYF,TGCAGTGCTAGCGGGAGTGATAGCACAGATACGCAGTATTTT
TRBJ2-2,TRBV6-2/TRBV6-3,many,.,CASSYTTGELFF,TGTGCCAGCAGTTATACCACCGGGGAGCTGTTTTTT
TRBJ1-5,TRBV20-1,few,.,CSARDARGDNQPQHF,TGCAGTGCTAGAGATGCGAGGGGGGACAATCAGCCCCAGCATTTT
TRBJ1-5,TRBV6-2/TRBV6-3,.,.,CATRRRGSDLQPQHF,TGTGCCACCAGGCGGAGGGGATCTGATTTACAGCCCCAGCATTTT
TRBJ2-3,TRBV25-1,.,TRBD1,CASSKGQGVGTDTQYF,TGTGCCAGCAGTAAGGGACAGGGAGTCGGAACAGATACGCAGTATTTT
TRBJ2-7,TRBV28,.,TRBD2,CASSLRTSGTEQYF,TGTGCCAGCAGTTTGCGGACTAGCGGTACCGAGCAGTACTTC